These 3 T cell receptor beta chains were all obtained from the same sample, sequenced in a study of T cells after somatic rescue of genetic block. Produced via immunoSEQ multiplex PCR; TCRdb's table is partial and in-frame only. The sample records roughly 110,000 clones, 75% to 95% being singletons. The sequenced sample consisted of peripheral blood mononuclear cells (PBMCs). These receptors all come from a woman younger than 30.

CDR3 nucleotides: TGTGCCTGGAGCGAGGGGGCGCCCGGAAACACCATATATTTT. Protein: CAWSEGAPGNTIYF. This chain links TRBV30 with TRBJ1-3, with 7 bases identical to TRBD1. The CDR3 has 14 amino acids. V shed 3 bases and J 4 bases; nucleotides not matched to a gene: 6. The germline V gene encodes CDR1 GTSNPN and CDR2 SVGIG (reference sequence).

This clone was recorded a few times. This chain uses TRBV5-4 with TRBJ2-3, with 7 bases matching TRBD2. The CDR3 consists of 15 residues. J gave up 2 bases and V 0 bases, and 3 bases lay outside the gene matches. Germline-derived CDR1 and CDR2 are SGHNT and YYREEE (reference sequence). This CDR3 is CASSLGGGSTDTQYF. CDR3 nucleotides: TGTGCCAGCAGCTTGGGCGGGGGATCCACAGATACGCAGTATTTT. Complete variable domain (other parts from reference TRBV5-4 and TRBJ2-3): ETGVTQSPTHLIKTRGQQVTLRCSSQSGHNTVSWYQQALGQGPQFIFQYYREEENGRGNFPPRFSGLQFPNYSSELNVNALELDDSALYLCASSLGGGSTDTQYFGPGTRLTVL.

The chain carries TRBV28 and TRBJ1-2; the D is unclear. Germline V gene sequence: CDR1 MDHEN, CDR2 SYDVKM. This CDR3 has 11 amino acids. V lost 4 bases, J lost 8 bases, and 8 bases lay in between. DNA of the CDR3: TGTGCCAGCAGTTCTTATGGGGGCTACACCTTC. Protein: CASSSYGGYTF.